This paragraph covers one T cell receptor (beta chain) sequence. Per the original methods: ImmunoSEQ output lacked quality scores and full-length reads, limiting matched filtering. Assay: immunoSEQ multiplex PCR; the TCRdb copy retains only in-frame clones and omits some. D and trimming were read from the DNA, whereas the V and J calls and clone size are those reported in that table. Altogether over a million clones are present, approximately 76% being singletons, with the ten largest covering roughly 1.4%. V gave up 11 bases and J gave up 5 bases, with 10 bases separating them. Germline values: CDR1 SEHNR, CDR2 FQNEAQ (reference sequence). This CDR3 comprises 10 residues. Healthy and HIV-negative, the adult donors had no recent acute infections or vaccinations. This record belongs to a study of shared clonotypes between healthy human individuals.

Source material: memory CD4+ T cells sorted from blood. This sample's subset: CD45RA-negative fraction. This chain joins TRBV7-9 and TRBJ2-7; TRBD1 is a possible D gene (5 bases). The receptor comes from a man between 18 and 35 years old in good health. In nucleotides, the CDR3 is TGTGCCTCAGGGTCTAACGAGCAGTACTTC. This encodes CASGSNEQYF.